Below, 18 T cell receptor beta chains from the same sample are listed, as sequenced in a study of T cell repertoires in cytomegalovirus infection. These receptors' antigens are unknown. TCRdb used MiXCR to reprocess the reads, holding one entry per CDR3 protein. The table shows some 800,000 distinct CDR3 sequences, with about 31% occurring only once. This specimen was cultured CD8+ T cells from PBMCs, taken from culture after CMV antigen stimulation. All receptors derive from a human donor in good health (CMV status not recorded). Some clones in this sample may be carry-over from other donors' samples.

The rearrangement links TRBV11-2 to TRBJ1-1, with a weak D call TRBD1 (6 bases). This CDR3 is built from 20 residues. The germline gives CDR1 SGHAT, CDR2 FQNNGV. V gave up 1 base and J gave up 4 bases, with 28 bases separating them. CDR3 in DNA: TGTGCCAGCAGCTTAGTAAAGGTAGTTCTGGGGGCTAGGGGCACCACTGAAGCTTTCTTT. Its translation: CASSLVKVVLGARGTTEAFF.

A remark on this clonotype: A read error may explain this, as a much larger clone is one base away. The gene calls are TRBV19 and TRBJ1-6; the match to TRBD1 covers 9 bases. Trimming removed 5 bases from V and 0 bases from J; junction bases left unmatched: 8. The CDR3 has 18 residues. CDR1 is LNHDA and CDR2 is SQIVND in the germline V gene (reference sequence). The CDR3 DNA reads TGTGCCAGTAGTTTCACCGGGACAGGGAGCTCCTATAATTCACCCCTCCACTTT. Its translation is CASSFTGTGSSYNSPLHF.

The V and J genes are TRBV20-1 and TRBJ1-1, with a possible D match to TRBD1 (5 bases). The ends were cut back, 0 bases at V and 1 base at J, with 18 bases in the middle. Germline V gene data show CDR1 as DFQATT and CDR2 as SNEGSKA (reference sequence). The CDR3 is made up of 17 amino acids. For the CDR3, the DNA is TGCAGTGCTAGAGAGATTGGGGGGGACTTGGGGAACACTGAAGCTTTCTTT. The encoded protein is CSAREIGGDLGNTEAFF.

In the case of this clonotype: The junction differs from germline at one of its ends, possibly a read error. The chain joins TRBV4-1 to TRBJ1-1; 9 bases line up with TRBD1. Germline V lookup: CDR1 MGHRA, CDR2 YSYEKL. This CDR3 has 13 amino acids. CDR3 sequence (DNA): TGTGCCAGCAGCCAAGAGGAGGGACAGGGAGCTTTCTTT. As protein: CASSQEEGQGAFF.

This rearrangement joins TRBV4-1 to TRBJ2-5; maybe TRBD1 (6 bases). The ends were cut back, 2 bases at V and 4 bases at J, with 17 bases in the middle. Per the germline V gene, CDR1 is MGHRA and CDR2 is YSYEKL. There are 16 residues in the CDR3. The CDR3 DNA reads TGCGCCAGCAGCCAAATCCGTGTGGGGGCTTCAGAGACCCAGTACTTC. Amino acid sequence: CASSQIRVGASETQYF.

This clonotype was recorded a few times. The chain carries TRBV9 and TRBJ2-1, with D perhaps matching TRBD1 or TRBD2 (6 bases each). CDR3 length: 18 amino acids. Trimming took 0 bases from V and 0 from J, leaving 16 bases between them. Germline CDR1 SGDLS, CDR2 YYNGEE. CDR3 nucleotide sequence: TGTGCCAGCAGCGTAGGTTCCGGGGGCGGCCTCTCCTACAATGAGCAGTTCTTC. It is translated as CASSVGSGGGLSYNEQFF.

Only a few counts were recorded for this clonotype. This chain uses TRBV11-3 with TRBJ2-2, with 12 bases fitting TRBD2. The CDR3 sequence is 18 residues long. V trimming: 5 bases; J trimming: 5 bases; junction bases outside the gene matches: 12. Germline V gene lookup returns CDR1 SGHNT and CDR2 YENEEA. CDR3 coding DNA: TGTGCCAGCAGCCCCTATCTAGCGGGGGGGCCGAGGACCGGGGAGCTGTTTTTT. It specifies CASSPYLAGGPRTGELFF.

This chain joins TRBV19 and TRBJ2-7; possible D gene TRBD2, 7 bases. Per germline, CDR1 LNHDA and CDR2 SQIVND (reference sequence). The CDR3 extends over 13 amino acids. The V end was cut by 5 bases, the J end by 10 bases, with 18 bases between. The CDR3 region has the DNA TGTGCCAGTAGTGTAGGGGGGGCAGGAGACCAGTACTTC. The encoded protein is CASSVGGAGDQYF.

This clonotype was detected a few times. The chain employs TRBV6-2 or TRBV6-3 and TRBJ2-7; 8 bases match TRBD1. The CDR3 totals 16 residues. V trimming: 6 bases; J trimming: 2 bases; junction bases outside the gene matches: 12. CDR1 is MNHEY, CDR2 SVGEGT, per germline. The CDR3, as DNA: TGTGCCAGCAGAACCTCCCCCCAGGGGGCAACCTACGAGCAGTACGTC. It yields the protein CASRTSPQGATYEQYV.

This clonotype was seen a handful of times. The genes are TRBV11-2 and TRBJ2-3; D is possibly TRBD1 or TRBD2 (6 bases each). V lost 5 bases, J lost 1 base, and 16 bases lay in between. CDR3 length equals 16 residues. Germline CDR1 reads SGHAT; CDR2 reads FQNNGV. DNA of the CDR3: TGTGCCAGCAGCCCGACGTATGGGGGGCGCACAGATACGCAGTATTTT. It translates to CASSPTYGGRTDTQYF. Full variable domain (outside the CDR3, taken from reference TRBV11-2 and TRBJ2-3): EAGVAQSPRYKIIEKRQSVAFWCNPISGHATLYWYQQILGQGPKLLIQFQNNGVVDDSQLPKDRFSAERLKGVDSTLKIQPAKLEDSAVYLCASSPTYGGRTDTQYFGPGTRLTVL.

This clonotype was observed a few times. The chain combines TRBV11-2 with TRBJ2-1; no definite D call. Trimming removed 7 bases at V and 0 bases at J, with 19 bases between. The CDR3 runs to 17 residues. Germline assignment: CDR1 SGHAT and CDR2 FQNNGV. CDR3 DNA sequence: TGTGCCAGCACCACCTCCATCGGCCCCCTCTCCTACAATGAGCAGTTCTTC. Amino acid sequence: CASTTSIGPLSYNEQFF.

This clonotype came up many times. The chain is built from TRBV7-6 and TRBJ2-5; the match to TRBD1 covers 9 bases. The germline CDR1 and CDR2 sequences are SGHVS and FNYEAQ. The CDR3 runs to 17 residues. The V and J ends lost 5 bases and 2 bases, in that order; junction bases with no gene match: 12. CDR3 in DNA: TGTGCCAGCAGCCTTCGAATTAGGACAGGGGTGCAAGAGACCCAGTACTTC. This codes for CASSLRIRTGVQETQYF.

The gene calls are TRBV6-2 or TRBV6-3 and TRBJ1-3, with D unclear. The germline V gene encodes CDR1 MNHEY and CDR2 SVGEGT. V was pared by 0 bases and J by 2 bases, with 14 bases between. The CDR3 is 17 amino acids. Here the CDR3 DNA reads TGTGCCAGCAGTTACTCAAGTCTCGCCTCCCCTGGAAACACCATATATTTT. It codes for CASSYSSLASPGNTIYF.

A note on this clonotype: Possible read error: a much larger clone is one base away. The chain carries TRBV7-1 and TRBJ1-1, with TRBD1 as a possible D gene (6 bases). TRBV7-1 is known as an ORF, though its function is uncertain. The CDR3 runs to 13 residues. CDR3 nucleotide sequence: TGTGCCGGCAGCTCCCAGGGGAGTCCTGAAGCTTTCTTT. This translates into CAGSSQGSPEAFF.

CDR3 region: CSVDPLAGGPSEQFF. For the CDR3, the DNA is TGCAGCGTTGACCCCTTAGCGGGGGGGCCAAGTGAGCAGTTCTTC. V usage is TRBV29-1 and J usage is TRBJ2-1, with 11 bases lining up with TRBD2. The CDR3 length is 15 residues. The germline V gene has CDR1 SQVTM and CDR2 ANQGSEA. V was pared by 3 bases and J by 9 bases, with 10 bases of the junction left unmatched.

A few counts support this clonotype. V and J are TRBV28 and TRBJ1-5, with 7 bases fitting TRBD1. CDR3 length: 16 amino acids. Trimming cost V 1 base and J 7 bases; bases outside gene matches: 10. Germline V gene data show CDR1 as MDHEN and CDR2 as SYDVKM. CDR3 DNA: TGTGCCAGCAGTTTATCCAGACAGGGAGGGAGGCAGCCCCAGCATTTT. The encoded protein is CASSLSRQGGRQPQHF. Full variable domain (rest looked up from reference TRBV28 and TRBJ1-5): DVKVTQSSRYLVKRTGEKVFLECVQDMDHENMFWYRQDPGLGLRLIYFSYDVKMKEKGDIPEGYSVSREKKERFSLILESASTNQTSMYLCASSLSRQGGRQPQHFGDGTRLSIL.

This clonotype was seen a handful of times. The chain combines TRBV19 with TRBJ2-5; the D gene is possibly TRBD2 (6 bases). This CDR3 has 16 residues. Trimming removed 0 bases from V and 2 bases from J, with 13 bases in between. Per the germline V gene, CDR1 is LNHDA and CDR2 is SQIVND (reference sequence). The CDR3 region has the DNA TGTGCCAGTAGTATAGACCGTAGTGGGAGGCAAGAGACCCAGTACTTC. This encodes CASSIDRSGRQETQYF. The full variable domain, its missing parts supplied by reference TRBV19 and TRBJ2-5, is DGGITQSPKYLFRKEGQNVTLSCEQNLNHDAMYWYRQDPGQGLRLIYYSQIVNDFQKGDIAEGYSVSREKKESFPLTVTSAQKNPTAFYLCASSIDRSGRQETQYFGPGTRLLVL.

This chain uses TRBV9 with TRBJ2-3, with unresolved D. Germline V gene data show CDR1 as SGDLS and CDR2 as YYNGEE. The length of the CDR3 is 8 residues. Between the trimmed V and J ends, which lost 6 bases and 15 bases, there was a span of 8 bases. In DNA, the CDR3 is TGTGCCAGCAACCCGAGATATTTT. Its translation: CASNPRYF.